These T cell receptor beta chains were read from a single sample in a study of cytomegalovirus exposure and HLA in healthy donors. Libraries were prepared by immunoSEQ multiplex PCR; TCRdb keeps only in-frame clonotypes and omits some of them. In the table there are about 130,000 clones, more than 95% of which are singletons. The sequenced sample consisted of PBMCs. The source is a man aged 18 to 29 in good health and CMV-seronegative. The CDR3 runs from the conserved cysteine through the conserved F or W. D genes are given only for firm matches. A clone size is listed for some rows: how often the clone was seen (once, few, many), or a class if it is expanded.

clone_size: NA; j_call: TRBJ2-1; v_call: TRBV27; d_call: TRBD1; cdr3_aa: CASSWTGYNEQFF; cdr3_nt: TGTGCCAGCAGCTGGACAGGGTACAATGAGCAGTTCTTC
clone_size: NA; j_call: TRBJ2-1; v_call: TRBV5-5; d_call: NA; cdr3_aa: CASSLVAENEQFF; cdr3_nt: TGTGCCAGCAGCTTGGTGGCCGAAAATGAGCAGTTCTTC
clone_size: NA; j_call: TRBJ2-3; v_call: TRBV29-1; d_call: NA; cdr3_aa: CSVAERDTQYF; cdr3_nt: TGCAGCGTTGCGGAGAGAGATACGCAGTATTTT
clone_size: once; j_call: TRBJ2-1; v_call: TRBV6-1; d_call: NA; cdr3_aa: CASAHRDTVYNEQFF; cdr3_nt: TGTGCCAGCGCTCACCGGGACACCGTCTACAATGAGCAGTTCTTC
clone_size: NA; j_call: TRBJ1-5; v_call: TRBV28; d_call: TRBD1; cdr3_aa: CASSAGTGGAGGNQPQHF; cdr3_nt: TGTGCCAGCAGCGCCGGGACAGGGGGCGCAGGTGGCAATCAGCCCCAGCATTTT
clone_size: once; j_call: TRBJ1-1; v_call: TRBV4-1; d_call: TRBD1; cdr3_aa: CASSQERARGQAEAFF; cdr3_nt: TGCGCCAGCAGCCAAGAGCGGGCCAGGGGGCAAGCTGAAGCTTTCTTT
clone_size: NA; j_call: TRBJ2-7; v_call: TRBV7-6; d_call: TRBD1; cdr3_aa: CASSPGQGNEQYF; cdr3_nt: TGTGCCAGCAGCCCGGGACAGGGGAACGAGCAGTACTTC
clone_size: NA; j_call: TRBJ2-3; v_call: TRBV4-3; d_call: TRBD2; cdr3_aa: CASSQYPGTSGSSVTDTQYF; cdr3_nt: TGCGCCAGCAGCCAGTATCCCGGGACTAGCGGGAGTTCCGTCACAGATACGCAGTATTTT
clone_size: NA; j_call: TRBJ2-7; v_call: TRBV21-1; d_call: NA; cdr3_aa: CASSKAHPREIYEQYF; cdr3_nt: TGTGCCAGCAGCAAAGCTCACCCCAGGGAAATCTACGAGCAGTACTTC
clone_size: NA; j_call: TRBJ2-7; v_call: TRBV7-2; d_call: TRBD2; cdr3_aa: CASSLSGTSGLGEQYF; cdr3_nt: TGTGCCAGCAGCTTAAGCGGGACTAGCGGCCTGGGGGAGCAGTACTTC
clone_size: NA; j_call: TRBJ1-2; v_call: TRBV30; d_call: TRBD1; cdr3_aa: CAWGGTGVTNYGYTF; cdr3_nt: TGTGCCTGGGGAGGGACAGGCGTGACTAACTATGGCTACACCTTC
clone_size: NA; j_call: TRBJ2-1; v_call: TRBV10-1; d_call: NA; cdr3_aa: CASSRGSFTGWNEQFF; cdr3_nt: TGCGCCAGCAGTAGGGGGTCTTTTACGGGATGGAATGAGCAGTTCTTC
clone_size: NA; j_call: TRBJ1-4; v_call: TRBV28; d_call: NA; cdr3_aa: CASSQTQGRGEKLFF; cdr3_nt: TGTGCCAGCAGTCAAACTCAGGGTAGAGGTGAAAAACTGTTTTTT
clone_size: NA; j_call: TRBJ1-2; v_call: TRBV7-2; d_call: NA; cdr3_aa: CASSLARDNGYTF; cdr3_nt: TGTGCCAGCAGCTTAGCCAGGGATAATGGCTACACCTTC
clone_size: NA; j_call: TRBJ2-7; v_call: TRBV5-4; d_call: NA; cdr3_aa: CASSLAVAGIAYEQYF; cdr3_nt: TGTGCCAGCAGCTTGGCCGTTGCCGGGATTGCCTACGAGCAGTACTTC
clone_size: NA; j_call: TRBJ1-2; v_call: TRBV4-3; d_call: TRBD1; cdr3_aa: CASSPLGQGPYTF; cdr3_nt: TGCGCCAGCAGCCCCCTAGGACAGGGTCCCTACACCTTC
clone_size: NA; j_call: TRBJ2-1; v_call: TRBV5-6; d_call: TRBD2; cdr3_aa: CASSPSLAPEQFF; cdr3_nt: TGTGCCAGCAGCCCCTCACTAGCGCCTGAGCAGTTCTTC
clone_size: NA; j_call: TRBJ2-3; v_call: TRBV6-5; d_call: TRBD2; cdr3_aa: CASSSITSGGGTQYF; cdr3_nt: TGTGCCAGCAGTTCTATTACTAGCGGTGGCGGTACGCAGTATTTT
clone_size: NA; j_call: TRBJ2-7; v_call: TRBV7-9; d_call: TRBD1; cdr3_aa: CASRLGRDRGGEQYF; cdr3_nt: TGTGCCAGCAGGCTTGGTAGGGACAGGGGCGGCGAGCAGTACTTC
clone_size: NA; j_call: TRBJ2-2; v_call: TRBV30; d_call: NA; cdr3_aa: CAWRWSGTGELFF; cdr3_nt: TGTGCCTGGAGGTGGTCAGGCACCGGGGAGCTGTTTTTT
clone_size: NA; j_call: TRBJ1-2; v_call: TRBV27; d_call: TRBD1; cdr3_aa: CASSLFPTGEGYTF; cdr3_nt: TGTGCCAGCAGTTTATTCCCGACAGGGGAAGGCTACACCTTC
clone_size: NA; j_call: TRBJ2-7; v_call: TRBV29-1; d_call: TRBD1; cdr3_aa: CSVEEQGGRGPYEQYF; cdr3_nt: TGCAGCGTTGAAGAGCAGGGAGGCAGGGGGCCCTACGAGCAGTACTTC
clone_size: NA; j_call: TRBJ1-5; v_call: TRBV5-1; d_call: NA; cdr3_aa: CASSLNGGPNQPQHF; cdr3_nt: TGCGCCAGCAGCTTGAACGGCGGCCCCAATCAGCCCCAGCATTTT
clone_size: NA; j_call: TRBJ2-5; v_call: TRBV29-1; d_call: TRBD2; cdr3_aa: CSVGLAGGGETQYF; cdr3_nt: TGCAGCGTTGGGCTAGCGGGAGGAGGAGAGACCCAGTACTTC
clone_size: NA; j_call: TRBJ1-5; v_call: TRBV29-1; d_call: NA; cdr3_aa: CSVGGGSPGQPQHF; cdr3_nt: TGCAGCGTTGGGGGAGGGAGCCCTGGTCAGCCCCAGCATTTT
clone_size: NA; j_call: TRBJ1-5; v_call: TRBV7-2; d_call: NA; cdr3_aa: CASSLGGGNQPQHF; cdr3_nt: TGTGCCAGCAGCCTGGGAGGTGGCAATCAGCCCCAGCATTTT
clone_size: NA; j_call: TRBJ1-2; v_call: TRBV28; d_call: TRBD1; cdr3_aa: CATLPPNRGGYTF; cdr3_nt: TGTGCCACCCTACCACCGAACAGGGGAGGCTACACCTTC
clone_size: NA; j_call: TRBJ2-3; v_call: TRBV19; d_call: TRBD2; cdr3_aa: CASSLGLSSITDTQYF; cdr3_nt: TGTGCCAGTAGTTTGGGACTATCTTCAATCACAGATACGCAGTATTTT
clone_size: once; j_call: TRBJ1-1; v_call: TRBV5-4; d_call: NA; cdr3_aa: CASSLAQVGGTEAFF; cdr3_nt: TGTGCCAGCAGCTTGGCCCAGGTAGGGGGCACTGAAGCTTTCTTT
clone_size: NA; j_call: TRBJ2-7; v_call: TRBV7-2; d_call: NA; cdr3_aa: CASSLAESLTAYEQYF; cdr3_nt: TGTGCCAGCAGCTTAGCGGAAAGCCTGACTGCCTACGAGCAGTACTTC
clone_size: NA; j_call: TRBJ2-7; v_call: TRBV25-1; d_call: NA; cdr3_aa: CASRPGSTYEQYF; cdr3_nt: TGTGCCAGCAGGCCAGGGTCAACCTACGAGCAGTACTTC
clone_size: NA; j_call: TRBJ2-3; v_call: TRBV6-5; d_call: TRBD1; cdr3_aa: CASREDRGGSSTQYF; cdr3_nt: TGTGCCAGCAGAGAGGACAGGGGAGGGTCCAGTACGCAGTATTTT
clone_size: NA; j_call: TRBJ1-2; v_call: TRBV5-4; d_call: NA; cdr3_aa: CASSLAGGYGYTF; cdr3_nt: TGTGCCAGCAGCTTGGCGGGTGGCTATGGCTACACCTTC
clone_size: NA; j_call: TRBJ2-3; v_call: TRBV6-5; d_call: TRBD2; cdr3_aa: CASSLWGGTQYF; cdr3_nt: TGTGCCAGCAGCCTGTGGGGGGGTACGCAGTATTTT
clone_size: NA; j_call: TRBJ1-3; v_call: TRBV30; d_call: NA; cdr3_aa: CAWKPAGSGNTIYF; cdr3_nt: TGTGCCTGGAAACCGGCAGGCTCTGGAAACACCATATATTTT
clone_size: NA; j_call: TRBJ1-2; v_call: TRBV19; d_call: TRBD1; cdr3_aa: CATAGQGGIGYTF; cdr3_nt: TGTGCCACCGCCGGACAGGGAGGGATTGGCTACACCTTC
clone_size: NA; j_call: TRBJ1-1; v_call: TRBV7-8; d_call: NA; cdr3_aa: CASSLQSGGNTEAFF; cdr3_nt: TGTGCCAGCAGCTTACAGTCTGGCGGGAACACTGAAGCTTTCTTT